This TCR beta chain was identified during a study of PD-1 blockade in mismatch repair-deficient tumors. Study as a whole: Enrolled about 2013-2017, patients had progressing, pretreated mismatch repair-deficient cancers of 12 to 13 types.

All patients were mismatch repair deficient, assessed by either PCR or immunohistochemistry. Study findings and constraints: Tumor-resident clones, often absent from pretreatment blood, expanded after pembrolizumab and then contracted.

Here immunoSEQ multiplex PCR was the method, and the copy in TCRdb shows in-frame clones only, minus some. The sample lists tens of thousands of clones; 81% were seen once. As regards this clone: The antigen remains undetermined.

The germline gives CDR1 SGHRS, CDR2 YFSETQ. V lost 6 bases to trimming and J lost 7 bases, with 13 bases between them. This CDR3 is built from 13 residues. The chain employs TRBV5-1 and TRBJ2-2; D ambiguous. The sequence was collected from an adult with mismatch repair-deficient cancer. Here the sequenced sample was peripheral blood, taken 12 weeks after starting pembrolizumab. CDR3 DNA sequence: TGCGCCAGCAATACGATCGACCGCGGGGAGCTGTTTTTT. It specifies CASNTIDRGELFF.